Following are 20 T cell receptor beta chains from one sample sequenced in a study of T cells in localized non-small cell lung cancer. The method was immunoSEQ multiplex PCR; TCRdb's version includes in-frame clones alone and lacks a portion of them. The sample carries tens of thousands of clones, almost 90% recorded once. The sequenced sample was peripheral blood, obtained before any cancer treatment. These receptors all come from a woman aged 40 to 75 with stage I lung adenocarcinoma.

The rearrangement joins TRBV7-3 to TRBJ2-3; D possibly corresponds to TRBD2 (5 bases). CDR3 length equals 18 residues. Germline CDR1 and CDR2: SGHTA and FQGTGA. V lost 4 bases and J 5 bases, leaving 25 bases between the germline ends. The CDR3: CASSSSLEAGDRGDTQYF. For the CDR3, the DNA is TGTGCCAGCAGCTCGTCCTTGGAGGCCGGAGATCGGGGAGATACGCAGTATTTT.

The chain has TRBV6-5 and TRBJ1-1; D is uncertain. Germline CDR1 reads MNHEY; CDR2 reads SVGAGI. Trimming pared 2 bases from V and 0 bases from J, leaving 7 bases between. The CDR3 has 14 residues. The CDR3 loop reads CASSYGRLNTEAFF. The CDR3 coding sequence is TGTGCCAGCAGTTACGGACGGCTGAACACTGAAGCTTTCTTT.

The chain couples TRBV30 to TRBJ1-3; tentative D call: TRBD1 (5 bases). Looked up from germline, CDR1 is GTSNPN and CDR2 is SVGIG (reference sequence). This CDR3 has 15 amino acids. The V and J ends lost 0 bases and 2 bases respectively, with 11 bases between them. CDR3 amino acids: CAWSVFTGPGNTIYF. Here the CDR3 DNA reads TGTGCCTGGAGTGTATTTACAGGACCTGGAAACACCATATATTTT.

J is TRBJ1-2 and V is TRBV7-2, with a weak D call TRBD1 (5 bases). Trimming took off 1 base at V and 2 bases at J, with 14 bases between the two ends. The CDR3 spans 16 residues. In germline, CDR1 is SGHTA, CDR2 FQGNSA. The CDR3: CASSLVAGGENYGYTF. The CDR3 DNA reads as TGTGCCAGCAGCTTAGTGGCGGGAGGGGAAAACTATGGCTACACCTTC.

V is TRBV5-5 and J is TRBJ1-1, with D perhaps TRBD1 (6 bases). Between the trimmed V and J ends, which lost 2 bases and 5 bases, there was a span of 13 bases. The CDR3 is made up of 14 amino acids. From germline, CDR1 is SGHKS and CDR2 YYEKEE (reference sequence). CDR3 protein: CASSFPGGGTEAFF. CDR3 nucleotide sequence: TGTGCCAGCAGCTTCCCCGGAGGGGGTACTGAAGCTTTCTTT.

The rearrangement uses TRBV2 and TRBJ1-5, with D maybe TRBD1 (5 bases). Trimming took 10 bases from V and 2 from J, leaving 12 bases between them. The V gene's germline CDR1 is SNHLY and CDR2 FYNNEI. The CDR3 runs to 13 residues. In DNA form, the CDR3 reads TGTGCCACCAGGGATCGGGGCAATCAGCCCCAGCATTTT. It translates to CATRDRGNQPQHF.

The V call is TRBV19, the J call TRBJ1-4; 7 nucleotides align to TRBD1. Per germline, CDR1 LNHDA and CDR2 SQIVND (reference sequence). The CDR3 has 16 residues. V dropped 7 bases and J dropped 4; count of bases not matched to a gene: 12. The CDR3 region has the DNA TGTGCCAGTAAATTATTCCCCGGGACAGATAATGAAAAACTGTTTTTT. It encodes CASKLFPGTDNEKLFF. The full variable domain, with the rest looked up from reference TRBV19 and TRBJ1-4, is DGGITQSPKYLFRKEGQNVTLSCEQNLNHDAMYWYRQDPGQGLRLIYYSQIVNDFQKGDIAEGYSVSREKKESFPLTVTSAQKNPTAFYLCASKLFPGTDNEKLFFGSGTQLSVL.

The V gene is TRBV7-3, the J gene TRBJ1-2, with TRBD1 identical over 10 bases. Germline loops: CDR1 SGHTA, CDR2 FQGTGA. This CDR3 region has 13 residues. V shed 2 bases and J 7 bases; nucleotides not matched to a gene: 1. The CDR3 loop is CASSLGTGAGYTF. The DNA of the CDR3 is TGTGCCAGCAGCTTAGGGACAGGGGCTGGCTACACCTTC.

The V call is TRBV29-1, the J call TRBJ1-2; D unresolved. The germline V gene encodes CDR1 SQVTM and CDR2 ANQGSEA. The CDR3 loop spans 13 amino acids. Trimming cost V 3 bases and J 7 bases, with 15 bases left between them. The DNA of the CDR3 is TGCAGCGTTGACCCCCCCCTTTATGGTGGCTACACCTTC. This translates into CSVDPPLYGGYTF.

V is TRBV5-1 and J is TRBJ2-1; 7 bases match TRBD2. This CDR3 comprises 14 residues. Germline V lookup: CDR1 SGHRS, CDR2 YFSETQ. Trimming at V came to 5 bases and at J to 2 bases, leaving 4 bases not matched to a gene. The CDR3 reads CASSVAGAYNEQFF. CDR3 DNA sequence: TGCGCCAGCAGTGTGGCGGGGGCCTACAATGAGCAGTTCTTC.

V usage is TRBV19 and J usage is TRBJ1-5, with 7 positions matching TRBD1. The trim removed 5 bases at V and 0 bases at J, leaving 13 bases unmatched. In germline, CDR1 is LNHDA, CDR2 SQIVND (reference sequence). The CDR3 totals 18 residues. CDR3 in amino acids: CASSSPPGTEHSNQPQHF. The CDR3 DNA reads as TGTGCCAGTAGTTCACCCCCCGGGACAGAGCATAGCAATCAGCCCCAGCATTTT.

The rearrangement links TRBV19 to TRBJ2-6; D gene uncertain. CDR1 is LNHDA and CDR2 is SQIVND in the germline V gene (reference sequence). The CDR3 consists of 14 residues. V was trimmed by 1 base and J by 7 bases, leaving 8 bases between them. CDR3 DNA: TGTGCCAGTAGTATAGGCAACCTTGCCAACGTCCTGACTTTC. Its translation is CASSIGNLANVLTF.

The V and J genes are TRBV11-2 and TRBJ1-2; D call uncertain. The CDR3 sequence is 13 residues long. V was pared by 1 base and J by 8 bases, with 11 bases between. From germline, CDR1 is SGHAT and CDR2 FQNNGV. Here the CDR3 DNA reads TGTGCCAGCAGCTTAGTAGGCCAGCAGGGCTACACCTTC. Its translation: CASSLVGQQGYTF.

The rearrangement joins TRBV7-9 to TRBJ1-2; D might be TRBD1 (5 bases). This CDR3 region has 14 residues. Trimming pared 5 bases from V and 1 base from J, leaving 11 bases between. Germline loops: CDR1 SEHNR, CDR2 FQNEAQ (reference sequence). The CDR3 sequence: CASSPDSFNYGYTF. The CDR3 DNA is TGTGCCAGCAGCCCAGACAGTTTTAACTATGGCTACACCTTC.

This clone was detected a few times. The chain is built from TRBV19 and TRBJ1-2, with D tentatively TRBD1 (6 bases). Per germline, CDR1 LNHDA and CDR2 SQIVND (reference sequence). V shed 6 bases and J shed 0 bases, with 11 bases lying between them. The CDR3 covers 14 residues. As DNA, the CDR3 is TGTGCCAGTAGAAGGGGACAAACTAACTATGGCTACACCTTC. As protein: CASRRGQTNYGYTF.

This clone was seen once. The CDR3 nucleotides read TGTGCCACCGTAGGAGGGGCGGAAAACACCGGGGAGCTGTTTTTT. It codes for CATVGGAENTGELFF. The chain joins TRBV19 to TRBJ2-2; TRBD2 is a possible D gene (6 bases). The CDR3 is 15 residues long. The V end lost 10 bases, the J end lost 2 bases, and 17 bases lay between the germline ends. Germline V gene data show CDR1 as LNHDA and CDR2 as SQIVND (reference sequence).

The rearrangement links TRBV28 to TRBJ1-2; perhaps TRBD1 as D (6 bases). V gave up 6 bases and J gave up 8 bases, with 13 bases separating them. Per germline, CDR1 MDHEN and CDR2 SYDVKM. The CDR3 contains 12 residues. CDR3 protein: CASSRGLYGYTF. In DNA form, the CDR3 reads TGTGCCAGCAGCAGGGGATTATACGGCTACACCTTC.

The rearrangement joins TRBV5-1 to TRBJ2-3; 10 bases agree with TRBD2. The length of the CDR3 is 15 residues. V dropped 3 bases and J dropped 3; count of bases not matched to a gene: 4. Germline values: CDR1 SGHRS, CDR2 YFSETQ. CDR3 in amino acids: CASSYSGGRTDTQYF. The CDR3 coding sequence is TGCGCCAGCAGCTATAGCGGGGGGAGAACAGATACGCAGTATTTT.

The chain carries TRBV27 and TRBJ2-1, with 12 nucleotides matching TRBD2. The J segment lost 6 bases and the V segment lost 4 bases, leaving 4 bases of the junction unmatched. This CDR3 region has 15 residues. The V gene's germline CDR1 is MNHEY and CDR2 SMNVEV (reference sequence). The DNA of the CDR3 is TGTGCCAGCAGTTCCTGGACTAGCGGGACCAATGAGCAGTTCTTC. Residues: CASSSWTSGTNEQFF.

This CDR3 is CASSLASEQYF. The CDR3 nucleotides read TGTGCCAGCAGCTTAGCGAGCGAGCAGTACTTC. The chain recombines TRBV11-1 with TRBJ2-7, with no clear D. Between the trimmed V and J ends, which lost 0 bases and 6 bases, there was a span of 3 bases. The length of the CDR3 is 11 residues. Germline V gene lookup returns CDR1 SGHAT and CDR2 FQDESV (reference sequence).